These 26 T cell receptor beta chains share one sample of origin, sequenced in a study of shared clonotypes between healthy human individuals. Sequenced by immunoSEQ multiplex PCR; TCRdb stores in-frame clones only, minus some. The table includes 750,000 to 1,000,000 clones, 80% to 95% detected once. Cells designated naive CD8 were CD45RO-negative and were positively selected for CCR7, with terminally differentiated effector memory CD45RA+ cells excluded. The source material was naive CD8+ T cells sorted from blood. These receptor sequences come from a young man in good health.

V usage is TRBV7-9 and J usage is TRBJ2-1; perhaps TRBD1 as D (6 bases). Germline loops: CDR1 SEHNR, CDR2 FQNEAQ (reference sequence). The CDR3 length is 15 residues. Trimming pared 5 bases from V and 5 bases from J, leaving 16 bases between. CDR3 bases: TGTGCCAGCAGCGCCGGGACACGGTGGGACAATGAGCAGTTCTTC. Amino acid sequence: CASSAGTRWDNEQFF.

Turning to this clone: The sample contains more than one DNA sequence encoding this CDR3. The J gene is TRBJ1-1, the V gene TRBV27; D not resolved. The V end was cut by 3 bases, the J end by 1 base, with 6 bases between. The CDR3 is 13 amino acids. Germline CDR1 and CDR2: MNHEY and SMNVEV (reference sequence). The CDR3 loop reads CASSLYRNTEAFF. In nucleotides, the CDR3 is TGTGCCAGCAGTTTGTACAGGAACACTGAAGCTTTCTTT.

CDR3 sequence reads: CASSLVGTGEKLFF. The CDR3 bases are TGTGCCAGCAGCTTAGTTGGGACAGGGGAAAAACTGTTTTTT. V gene TRBV7-9 combines with J gene TRBJ1-4; TRBD1 matches 9 bases. The germline V gene encodes CDR1 SEHNR and CDR2 FQNEAQ (reference sequence). V was pared by 1 base and J by 8 bases, with 2 bases of the junction left unmatched. The CDR3 contains 14 residues.

The CDR3 DNA is TGTGCCAGCAGTTTAATGCCAAGCACAGATACGCAGTATTTT. Translation gives CASSLMPSTDTQYF. This chain connects TRBV27 to TRBJ2-3, with no clear D. Looked up from germline, CDR1 is MNHEY and CDR2 is SMNVEV (reference sequence). The V and J ends lost 2 bases and 0 bases respectively, with 6 bases between them. This CDR3 comprises 14 residues.

This clone was observed a single time. The V and J genes are TRBV19 and TRBJ1-4, with D possibly being TRBD1 (6 bases). Germline CDR1 and CDR2: LNHDA and SQIVND (reference sequence). The ends were cut back, 3 bases at V and 5 bases at J, with 13 bases in the middle. The CDR3 covers 15 residues. CDR3 in amino acids: CASSILPTGNEKLFF. CDR3 coding DNA: TGTGCCAGTAGTATCCTGCCGACAGGCAATGAAAAACTGTTTTTT.

This clone was seen a single time. This chain joins TRBV5-5 and TRBJ1-2; D gene ambiguous. Trimming cost V 1 base and J 7 bases, with 20 bases left between them. Germline V lookup: CDR1 SGHKS, CDR2 YYEKEE (reference sequence). The CDR3 has 16 residues. The CDR3 DNA is TGTGCCAGCAGCTTGTTTTCCCAGGAGAGGTTGGGTGGCTACACCTTC. This encodes CASSLFSQERLGGYTF.

The chain employs TRBV5-6 and TRBJ2-7; D is perhaps TRBD1 (7 bases). CDR1 is SGHDT, CDR2 YYEEEE, per germline. The CDR3 loop spans 14 amino acids. The V gene lost 5 bases and the J gene lost 2 bases, with 14 bases spanning the gap. The CDR3 nucleotides read TGTGCCAGCAGACAGGCGGGACAGCCCTACGAGCAGTACTTC. Translating gives CASRQAGQPYEQYF.

The chain uses TRBV20-1 and TRBJ2-1, with no clear D. V was trimmed by 2 bases and J by 9 bases, leaving 8 bases between them. Germline CDR1 is DFQATT and CDR2 is SNEGSKA (reference sequence). This CDR3 is built from 11 residues. The CDR3, as DNA: TGCAGTGCTAGAAAGAGTGGTGAGCAGTTCTTC. This gives the protein CSARKSGEQFF.

This clone was recorded once. This rearrangement joins TRBV11-2 to TRBJ2-1, with unresolved D. CDR1 and CDR2 from the germline V gene are SGHAT and FQNNGV. V was clipped by 8 bases and J by 4 bases, with 12 bases between them. This CDR3 is 13 amino acids long. The CDR3 is CASCRLNYNEQFF. The CDR3 DNA sequence: TGTGCCAGCTGCCGACTTAATTACAATGAGCAGTTCTTC.

The table lists this clone with a count of one. This chain connects TRBV6-6 to TRBJ2-7; 7 nucleotides line up with TRBD1. The V gene's germline CDR1 is MNHNY and CDR2 SVGAGI (reference sequence). CDR3 length: 11 residues. Trimming removed 6 bases from V and 5 bases from J; junction bases left unmatched: 1. CDR3 sequence reads: CASRGQNEQYF. The CDR3 DNA follows: TGTGCCAGCAGGGGACAGAACGAGCAGTACTTC.

The chain couples TRBV9 to TRBJ2-7, with unresolved D. Trimming removed 3 bases at V and 0 bases at J, with 7 bases between. Germline loops: CDR1 SGDLS, CDR2 YYNGEE. This CDR3 region has 13 residues. CDR3 protein: CASSAYNSYEQYF. The CDR3 DNA reads TGTGCCAGCAGCGCCTACAACTCCTACGAGCAGTACTTC.

V gene TRBV6-5 combines with J gene TRBJ2-7, with unresolved D. From germline, CDR1 is MNHEY and CDR2 SVGAGI. V lost 0 bases, J lost 5 bases, and 11 bases lay in between. The CDR3 totals 14 residues. The CDR3 DNA follows: TGTGCCAGCAGTTACTCTCGAATGGCCGACGAGCAGTACTTC. This codes for CASSYSRMADEQYF.

J is TRBJ2-2 and V is TRBV2; D possibly corresponds to TRBD2 (6 bases). CDR3 length: 15 amino acids. Germline lookup yields CDR1 SNHLY and CDR2 FYNNEI. Deletions cut 3 bases from V and 7 bases from J, with 15 bases between. DNA for the CDR3: TGTGCCAGCAGTGAGGGGCAGGGAGGTAACGGGGAGCTGTTTTTT. Its translation: CASSEGQGGNGELFF. The full variable domain, its missing parts supplied by reference TRBV2 and TRBJ2-2, is EPEVTQTPSHQVTQMGQEVILRCVPISNHLYFYWYRQILGQKVEFLVSFYNNEISEKSEIFDDQFSVERPDGSNFTLKIRSTKLEDSAMYFCASSEGQGGNGELFFGEGSRLTVL.

A remark on this clone: Other DNA sequences in this specimen translate into the identical CDR3. V and J are TRBV4-1 and TRBJ2-2, with D uncertain. V was shortened by 3 bases and J by 4 bases, with 3 bases between the two germline ends. Per the germline V gene, CDR1 is MGHRA and CDR2 is YSYEKL. The CDR3 is 12 amino acids. CDR3 sequence: CASSQGTGELFF. As DNA, the CDR3 is TGCGCCAGCAGCCAGGGCACCGGGGAGCTGTTTTTT.

A remark on this clone: One junction end does not reproduce the germline sequence, and a read error may be involved. The chain carries TRBV11-2 and TRBJ2-7, with 8 bases that match TRBD1. The V gene's germline CDR1 is SGHAT and CDR2 FQNNGV. The CDR3 has 14 amino acids. The DNA for the CDR3 is TGTGCCAGCAGCCTAGACGACAGGGGCGACGAGCAGTACTTC. Translated, it gives CASSLDDRGDEQYF.

The chain combines TRBV7-6 with TRBJ2-3; 8 bases match TRBD2. This CDR3 contains 17 residues. Looked up from germline, CDR1 is SGHVS and CDR2 is FNYEAQ. The junction had 13 bases not matched to a gene; V was cut back by 6 bases and J by 2 bases. The CDR3 here is CASSNAVIAGTTDTQYF. CDR3 sequence (DNA): TGTGCCAGCAGTAACGCGGTAATAGCGGGAACCACAGATACGCAGTATTTT.

A few counts support this clone. This chain joins TRBV19 and TRBJ1-1; D unresolved. V lost 4 bases, J lost 0 bases, and 9 bases lay in between. The CDR3 loop spans 14 amino acids. The germline CDR1 and CDR2 sequences are LNHDA and SQIVND (reference sequence). DNA of the CDR3: TGTGCCAGTAGTAGTTCCGTCGTGAACACTGAAGCTTTCTTT. The encoded protein is CASSSSVVNTEAFF.

This clone appeared once. V is TRBV25-1 and J is TRBJ2-1; 14 positions match TRBD2. Germline values: CDR1 MGHDK, CDR2 SYGVNS. Unmatched junction bases numbered 10, after V lost 4 bases and J lost 8 bases. This CDR3 is 17 amino acids long. CDR3 region: CASSASFGTSGSYEQFF. In DNA, the CDR3 is TGTGCCAGCAGTGCTTCTTTCGGGACTAGCGGGAGTTATGAGCAGTTCTTC.

CDR3 protein: CASSLRQPSYEQYF. For the CDR3, the DNA is TGTGCCAGCAGTTTACGACAGCCTAGCTACGAGCAGTACTTC. The chain recombines TRBV27 with TRBJ2-7; weak D call: TRBD1 (5 bases). CDR1 is MNHEY and CDR2 is SMNVEV in the germline V gene (reference sequence). The CDR3 runs 14 residues. Trimming stripped 2 bases from V and 3 bases from J, with 11 bases between.

The chain uses TRBV27 and TRBJ2-7; TRBD2 aligns across 13 bases. V was clipped by 3 bases and J by 3 bases; unmatched bases: 8. Germline loops: CDR1 MNHEY, CDR2 SMNVEV (reference sequence). CDR3 size: 17 residues. CDR3 amino acids: CASSLKGLAGPRYEQYF. The CDR3 DNA is TGTGCCAGCAGTTTGAAGGGACTAGCGGGACCTCGCTACGAGCAGTACTTC.

As for this clone: The sample holds other DNA sequences that translate to the same CDR3. The rearrangement uses TRBV5-1 and TRBJ2-7; 8 nucleotides line up with TRBD1. Germline CDR1 and CDR2: SGHRS and YFSETQ. V was clipped by 0 bases and J by 2 bases; unmatched bases: 1. The CDR3 sequence is 14 residues long. DNA for the CDR3: TGCGCCAGCAGCTTGGCACAGGGGGCCTACGAGCAGTACTTC. Its protein is CASSLAQGAYEQYF.

This clone was counted only a few times. The chain links TRBV4-1 to TRBJ2-7; D unresolved. V lost 5 bases and J 2 bases, leaving 10 bases between the germline ends. Per the germline V gene, CDR1 is MGHRA and CDR2 is YSYEKL. CDR3 size: 13 residues. The CDR3 DNA sequence: TGCGCCAGCAGCTCCCCGGGTACCTACGAGCAGTACTTC. Protein sequence: CASSSPGTYEQYF.

V and J are TRBV9 and TRBJ2-2; D might be TRBD1 or TRBD2, each matching 6 bases. This CDR3 contains 14 residues. The germline V gene has CDR1 SGDLS and CDR2 YYNGEE. Trimming removed 6 bases at V and 1 base at J, with 10 bases between. This CDR3 reads CASMGGVNTGELFF. CDR3 DNA sequence: TGTGCCAGCATGGGGGGCGTGAACACCGGGGAGCTGTTTTTT. The whole variable domain, remainder taken from reference TRBV9 and TRBJ2-2, is DSGVTQTPKHLITATGQRVTLRCSPRSGDLSVYWYQQSLDQGLQFLIQYYNGEERAKGNILERFSAQQFPDLHSELNLSSLELGDSALYFCASMGGVNTGELFFGEGSRLTVL.

This rearrangement joins TRBV9 to TRBJ2-1; 9 bases are a match to TRBD1. Germline V CDR1 and CDR2: SGDLS, YYNGEE. J lost 8 bases, V lost 4 bases, and 13 bases had no gene match. CDR3 length: 16 residues. CDR3 DNA sequence: TGTGCCAGCAGCAACAGCCGGGACAGGGATTTGGATGAGCAGTTCTTC. Protein product: CASSNSRDRDLDEQFF.

The CDR3 spells CASSIMPAGSLGDQPQHF. CDR3 sequence (DNA): TGTGCCAGTAGTATAATGCCGGCAGGCTCCTTAGGCGATCAGCCCCAGCATTTT. The rearrangement uses TRBV19 and TRBJ1-5; unclear D gene. The CDR3 totals 18 residues. V was trimmed by 2 bases and J by 5 bases, leaving 22 bases between them. Germline V gives CDR1 LNHDA, CDR2 SQIVND (reference sequence).

DNA for the CDR3: TGTGCCAGCAGTATTATAGGGACTAGCGGGAGAAATGAGCAGTTCTTC. Encoded protein: CASSIIGTSGRNEQFF. V usage is TRBV27 and J usage is TRBJ2-1; 14 bases agree with TRBD2. After removal of 5 bases from V and 7 bases from J, the junction contained 7 bases not matched to a gene. Germline loops: CDR1 MNHEY, CDR2 SMNVEV (reference sequence). CDR3 size: 16 residues.